The 10 T cell receptor beta chains in this list originate from one sample, sequenced in a study of Tregs in tolerant kidney transplant recipients. TCRdb keeps only in-frame clones here, not all; method: immunoSEQ multiplex PCR. The table for this sample gives 45,000 to 55,000 clones. The sequencing used CD4+ T cells from blood, collected before the transplant. The receptors derive from a human donor who received a combined kidney and bone marrow transplant.

Notes on this clone: The sequenced fragment ends 3 residues before the CDR3 boundary, so the rest is inferred from the germline J gene. V is TRBV18 and J is TRBJ1-4; weak D call: TRBD1 (6 bases). The V gene lost 0 bases and the J gene lost 0 bases, with 17 bases spanning the gap. The germline V gene encodes CDR1 KGHSH and CDR2 LQKENI. The length of the CDR3 is 19 residues. The CDR3 loop is CASSPPRGTDKATNEKLFF. The covered CDR3 bases are TGTGCCAGCTCACCACCGAGGGGGACCGACAAGGCAACTAATGAAAAA.

About this clone itself: From the germline J gene comes the end of the CDR3, since the read stops 3 residues before it. This chain connects TRBV30 to TRBJ1-1; weak D call: TRBD1 (6 bases). V was trimmed by 4 bases and J by 3 bases, leaving 9 bases between them. The CDR3 has 12 residues. Germline values: CDR1 GTSNPN, CDR2 SVGIG (reference sequence). CDR3 in amino acids: CAWTGDDTEAFF. Partial CDR3 DNA: TGTGCCTGGACAGGGGATGACACTGAA.

A note on this clone: The sequenced fragment ends 3 residues before the CDR3 boundary, so the rest is inferred from the germline J gene. V and J are TRBV7-2 and TRBJ2-5; possible D gene TRBD1, 6 bases. Germline V lookup: CDR1 SGHTA, CDR2 FQGNSA. V lost 0 bases to trimming and J lost 5 bases, with 16 bases between them. This CDR3 has 16 residues. The CDR3 here is CASSLARQGYGETQYF. The part of the CDR3 DNA that was read is TGTGCCAGCAGCTTAGCGCGGCAGGGGTACGGGGAGACC.

Note on this clone: The read falls 3 residues short of the CDR3 end, and the missing part is taken from the germline J gene. V and J are TRBV7-2 and TRBJ2-7; the D gene is possibly TRBD1 (6 bases). Trimming cost V 4 bases and J 6 bases, with 16 bases left between them. Germline CDR1 SGHTA, CDR2 FQGNSA. This CDR3 has 14 amino acids. The CDR3 bases that were read are TGTGCCAGCAGCTCGGGACATACCTATGGCGAG. Translated: CASSSGHTYGE. The complete CDR3 reads CASSSGHTYGEQYF.

As to this clone: The sequenced fragment ends 3 residues before the CDR3 boundary, so the rest is inferred from the germline J gene. V gene TRBV7-8 combines with J gene TRBJ2-1; TRBD2 matches 14 bases. This CDR3 spans 16 amino acids. Germline V gene lookup returns CDR1 SGHVS and CDR2 FQNEAQ. With V trimmed by 2 bases and J by 9 bases, 6 bases remained unmatched. The CDR3 loop reads CASSLRGLAGEGEQFF. The part of the CDR3 DNA that was read is TGTGCCAGCAGCTTAAGGGGACTAGCGGGAGAGGGTGAG. Combining the CDR3 with reference TRBV7-8 and TRBJ2-1 gives the whole variable domain GAGVSQSPRYKVAKRGQDVALRCDPISGHVSLFWYQQALGQGPEFLTYFQNEAQLDKSGLPSDRFFAERPEGSVSTLKIQRTQQEDSAVYLCASSLRGLAGEGEQFFGPGTRLTVL.

In the case of this clone: The CDR3 is cut off 3 residues early in the read; its end comes from the germline J gene. This rearrangement joins TRBV7-6 to TRBJ2-7; D is perhaps TRBD2 (6 bases). Trimming stripped 3 bases from V and 3 bases from J, with 21 bases between. Germline values: CDR1 SGHVS, CDR2 FNYEAQ. CDR3 length: 17 residues. The DNA read from the CDR3 is TGTGCCAGCAGCTTGGCCCCGAACCGGGGGATGCACTACGAG. Its protein is CASSLAPNRGMHYE. The full CDR3 sequence reads CASSLAPNRGMHYEQYF. Based on the CDR3 plus reference TRBV7-6 and TRBJ2-7, the full variable domain is GAGVSQSPRYKVTKRGQDVALRCDPISGHVSLYWYRQALGQGPEFLTYFNYEAQQDKSGLPNDRFSAERPEGSISTLTIQRTEQRDSAMYRCASSLAPNRGMHYEQYFGPGTRLTVT.

Concerning this clone itself: Read data end 3 residues before the CDR3 end; the end is taken from the germline J gene. This chain links TRBV5-1 with TRBJ2-7, with 8 bases identical to TRBD2. This CDR3 is built from 16 residues. Germline V gene data show CDR1 as SGHRS and CDR2 as YFSETQ. V trimming: 4 bases; J trimming: 1 base; junction bases outside the gene matches: 10. The CDR3: CASSPRGVAISYEQYF. The sequenced part of the CDR3 DNA is TGCGCCAGCAGCCCGCGGGGGGTGGCGATATCCTACGAG.

About this clone itself: The CDR3 end falls 3 residues outside the read, so it is completed with the germline J gene. This rearrangement joins TRBV5-1 to TRBJ2-3; TRBD1 is a possible D gene (5 bases). The CDR3 consists of 17 residues. V was cut by 4 bases and J by 0 bases, with 18 bases left in between. In germline, CDR1 is SGHRS, CDR2 YFSETQ. CDR3 DNA (partial): TGCGCCAGCAGCCTGAACCCTCAGGGCTCTAGCACAGATACG. This sequence encodes CASSLNPQGSSTDT. The whole CDR3 sequence is CASSLNPQGSSTDTQYF. The full variable domain, in which reference TRBV5-1 and TRBJ2-3 provide the parts outside the CDR3, is KAGVTQTPRYLIKTRGQQVTLSCSPISGHRSVSWYQQTPGQGLQFLFEYFSETQRNKGNFPGRFSGRQFSNSRSEMNVSTLELGDSALYLCASSLNPQGSSTDTQYFGPGTRLTVL.

On this clone itself: The read stops 3 residues short of the end of the CDR3; the missing end is completed from the germline J gene. The chain uses TRBV6-2 or TRBV6-3 and TRBJ2-5, with TRBD1 matching 7 bases. V lost 7 bases to trimming and J lost 2 bases; unmatched junction nucleotides: 4. The germline CDR1 and CDR2 sequences are MNHEY and SVGEGT. The CDR3 is made up of 13 amino acids. The CDR3: CASKRQGQETQYF. The sequenced CDR3 bases are TGTGCCAGCAAACGACAGGGACAAGAGACC.

Comments on this clone: The read falls 3 residues short of the CDR3 end, and the missing part is taken from the germline J gene. V is TRBV20-1 and J is TRBJ1-5; 8 nucleotides agree with TRBD1. The germline V gene encodes CDR1 DFQATT and CDR2 SNEGSKA (reference sequence). The V and J ends lost 5 bases and 2 bases, in that order; junction bases with no gene match: 5. The CDR3 spans 14 residues. The CDR3 sequence: CSAGQGQGNQPQHF. The covered CDR3 bases are TGCAGTGCTGGACAGGGACAGGGCAATCAGCCC.